This T cell receptor beta chain stems from a study of OX40 agonist ivuxolimab in advanced cancers. Study-wide context: Participants, around 80% male, averaged roughly 60 years of age, ranging from about 20 to 79.

Clones were read by immunoSEQ multiplex PCR, and TCRdb kept only the in-frame ones, dropping some. This sample has about 90,000 clones, with 90% found just once. Germline V gene data show CDR1 as DFQATT and CDR2 as SNEGSKA (reference sequence). The germline V and J ends were trimmed by 3 bases and 4 bases, with 4 bases remaining between them. The CDR3 totals 10 residues. Concerning this clone itself: Distinct nucleotide sequences in the sample also encode this CDR3.

The rearrangement joins TRBV20-1 to TRBJ2-7, with D uncertain. Sequencing was performed on CD4+ or CD8+ T cells sorted from blood, taken in a trial of the OX40 agonist ivuxolimab. The receptor was derived from an adult with an advanced solid tumor such as melanoma, head and neck, liver or kidney cancer. The CDR3 bases are TGCAGTGCTAGGGAATACGAGCAGTACTTC. This codes for CSAREYEQYF.